This TCR beta chain came from a study of regulatory T cells in long-lasting Graves disease. V dropped 4 bases and J dropped 2; count of bases not matched to a gene: 8. The CDR3 loop spans 16 amino acids. The germline V gene encodes CDR1 MGHRA and CDR2 YSYEKL. This clonotype was picked up many times. Time point denoted: newly diagnosed GD, antithyroid drugs for less than 3 months. After RNA was extracted from PBMCs, the TCR library was made from it. Sequencing libraries for TCR beta were prepared with iRepertoire HTBI primers and Arm-PCR of CDR3 regions. TCRdb re-called the multiplex PCR reads through MiXCR, storing one row per CDR3 protein. The table lists 200,000 to 250,000 distinct CDR3 sequences, around a fifth of them singletons. These data also formed part of another study, on T cells in Graves' hyperthyroidism and ophthalmopathy. That paper adds: First-round RT-PCR with HTBI primers amplified the TCR CDR3 region.

The chain recombines TRBV4-1 with TRBJ2-3, with 8 bases lining up with TRBD1. The source is a woman aged 30 to 39 with Graves disease. The sample in question was peripheral blood mononuclear cells (PBMCs), obtained at new diagnosis, from a patient treated with antithyroid drugs. The CDR3 here is CASSPLDRGPTDTQYF. The CDR3 nucleotides read TGCGCCAGCAGCCCCCTAGACAGGGGTCCCACAGATACGCAGTATTTT.